These 9 T cell receptor beta chains were sequenced from one sample in a study of cytomegalovirus exposure and HLA in healthy donors. The PCR employed 60 Vbeta primers together with 13 Jbeta primers. Assay: immunoSEQ multiplex PCR; the TCRdb copy retains only in-frame clones and omits some. The sample lists some 130,000 clones, around four fifths occurring once. The material sequenced was PBMCs. The receptors come from a man under 40 in good health.

A remark on this clone: The sample carries other DNA sequences with the same CDR3. The chain combines TRBV25-1 with TRBJ2-5, with TRBD2 matching over 8 bases. V shed 1 base and J 8 bases; nucleotides not matched to a gene: 12. The CDR3 covers 16 residues. CDR1 is MGHDK, CDR2 SYGVNS, per germline. This CDR3 reads CASSESGQRGIRTQYF. CDR3 DNA: TGTGCCAGCAGTGAATCGGGGCAGCGGGGGATTCGCACCCAGTACTTC.

This clone was observed a few times. The chain employs TRBV27 and TRBJ2-7, with TRBD2 matching 9 bases. The CDR3 loop spans 16 amino acids. Germline loops: CDR1 MNHEY, CDR2 SMNVEV (reference sequence). J was trimmed by 2 bases and V by 5 bases; bases with no gene match: 10. The CDR3 bases are TGTGCCAGCAGTCCCTACGAAGAGCGGGGGGCCTACGAGCAGTACTTC. Translation gives CASSPYEERGAYEQYF.

This clone has just a few counts. CDR3 coding DNA: TGTGCCAGCAGTTTTTTCCAATCCCTACCTTATTCACCCCTCCACTTT. It encodes CASSFFQSLPYSPLHF. The J gene is TRBJ1-6, the V gene TRBV27; D not certain. Trimming shortened V by 3 bases and J by 8 bases, and 17 bases separated the two germline ends. The CDR3 runs 16 residues. Looked up from germline, CDR1 is MNHEY and CDR2 is SMNVEV (reference sequence).

The genes are TRBV6-5 and TRBJ2-7; 10 nucleotides align to TRBD2. This CDR3 region has 14 residues. After removal of 6 bases from V and 4 bases from J, the junction contained 6 bases not matched to a gene. From germline, CDR1 is MNHEY and CDR2 SVGAGI. CDR3 residues: CASSPLAGPYEQYF. The CDR3 coding sequence is TGTGCCAGCAGCCCACTAGCGGGGCCTTACGAGCAGTACTTC.

The chain employs TRBV5-1 and TRBJ1-4, with a weak D call TRBD1 (5 bases). This CDR3 has 16 amino acids. Germline V lookup: CDR1 SGHRS, CDR2 YFSETQ. V lost 4 bases, J lost 5 bases, and 18 bases lay in between. CDR3: CASSAQAGAGNEKLFF. CDR3 DNA: TGCGCCAGCAGCGCCCAGGCTGGGGCAGGGAATGAAAAACTGTTTTTT.

V gene TRBV19 combines with J gene TRBJ2-7; TRBD1 aligns across 7 bases. V dropped 4 bases and J dropped 5; count of bases not matched to a gene: 8. Germline-derived CDR1 and CDR2 are LNHDA and SQIVND (reference sequence). The CDR3 loop spans 14 amino acids. CDR3 DNA: TGTGCCAGTAGTACTCCACAGGGGATAGACGAGCAGTACTTC. Translation: CASSTPQGIDEQYF.

This clone occurred once. The chain employs TRBV15 and TRBJ2-1; TRBD2 agrees at 10 bases. The germline gives CDR1 LNHNV, CDR2 YYDKDF (reference sequence). The CDR3 totals 16 residues. V shed 0 bases and J 6 bases; nucleotides not matched to a gene: 5. CDR3 in DNA: TGTGCCACCAGCAGAGAAGCGGGAGGGCCTTCCAATGAGCAGTTCTTC. Its protein is CATSREAGGPSNEQFF.

The chain is built from TRBV25-1 and TRBJ2-7; weak D call: TRBD1 (5 bases). Looked up from germline, CDR1 is MGHDK and CDR2 is SYGVNS. Between the trimmed V and J ends, which lost 3 bases and 4 bases, there was a span of 10 bases. The CDR3 consists of 13 residues. The CDR3 protein is CASSETVGYEQYF. Here the CDR3 DNA reads TGTGCCAGCAGTGAGACAGTAGGATACGAGCAGTACTTC.

The chain carries TRBV7-9 and TRBJ1-6, with 8 bases fitting TRBD1. The CDR3 totals 15 residues. The trim removed 5 bases at V and 14 bases at J, leaving 14 bases unmatched. CDR1 is SEHNR and CDR2 is FQNEAQ in the germline V gene (reference sequence). CDR3 amino acids: CASSQGQAGVVALHF. The CDR3 nucleotides read TGTGCCAGCAGCCAGGGACAGGCGGGCGTGGTGGCCCTCCACTTT.